The present TCR beta chain was sequenced within a study of CD8 T cells in ankylosing spondylitis. Study results and limitations: Typical of ankylosing spondylitis blood, it appeared, was a TCR beta motif of roughly eight highly homologous variants. Earlier reports found some motif variants in synovial fluid and blood in reactive arthritis. Within matched ankylosing spondylitis synovial fluid, disease-linked clones were reportedly significantly enriched.

Preparation of TCR beta libraries was done by quantitative 5'-RACE with molecular barcodes. TCRdb re-called the 5' RACE reads through MiXCR, storing one row per CDR3 protein. Among hundreds of thousands of distinct CDR3 sequences listed, approximately 12% were seen once. V lost 3 bases to trimming and J lost 1 base, with 6 bases between them. This CDR3 contains 13 residues. CDR1 and CDR2 from the germline V gene are SEHNR and FQNEAQ (reference sequence). In the case of this clonotype: Its antigen is not identified.

Material: blood, either unsorted or a sorted T cell fraction (not recorded which). The genes are TRBV7-9 and TRBJ2-5; D not certain. The source of this sequence is a male donor with ankylosing spondylitis. CDR3 amino acids: CASSLKPQETQYF. The CDR3 nucleotides are TGTGCCAGCAGCTTGAAGCCCCAAGAGACCCAGTACTTC.